There are a few counts of the clone carrying this T cell receptor beta chain. Its antigen remains unidentified. In the original workflow: The authors used CDR3 differences across clinicopathological groups to build a distant-metastasis classifier for papillary thyroid cancer. TCRdb recomputed clones from the PCR reads via MiXCR. Clone size and V and J calls follow TCRdb, not the original study. This table has 15,000 to 20,000 clones, roughly 32% appearing once. This record belongs to a study of metastatic and nonmetastatic thyroid tumors. Study summary: Thyroid patients, malignant and benign, had repertoires compared across blood and tumor or nodule tissue.

The CDR3 is made up of 13 amino acids. Germline values: CDR1 MNHNS, CDR2 SASEGT. V shed 6 bases and J shed 3 bases, with 9 bases lying between them. Study-wide results and caveats: Significantly higher TCR beta diversity was reportedly seen in malignant thyroid tumors than benign nodules, in blood and tumor.

Nobody among the patients had been given any treatment before thyroid surgery. The J gene is TRBJ1-5, the V gene TRBV6-1; D ambiguous. The clonotype was recovered from a female donor with papillary thyroid cancer or a benign thyroid nodule (not recorded which). Some clones in this sample may be carry-over from other donors' samples. What was sequenced was blood. CDR3 in amino acids: CASSALINQPQHF. In nucleotides, the CDR3 is TGTGCCAGCAGCGCCCTAATCAATCAGCCCCAGCATTTT.